The rows below give T cell receptor beta chains drawn from one sample of a study of T cell repertoires in cytomegalovirus infection. These receptors are not linked to any known antigen. TCRdb independently ran MiXCR on the reads; one entry per CDR3 protein. The sample records around 900,000 distinct CDR3 sequences, approximately 32% being singletons. Sequenced material: cultured CD8+ T cells from PBMCs, taken from culture after CMV antigen stimulation. These receptor sequences come from a human donor in good health (CMV status not recorded). Some clones in this sample may be carry-over from other donors' samples. Each CDR3 is given with its conserved first and last residue. The order of the fields is clone size, V gene, J gene, D gene, CDR3 DNA, CDR3 protein. A D gene is named only where the DNA matches it firmly. A clone size is listed for some rows: how often the clone was seen (once, few, many), or a class if it is expanded.

clone size: .
V gene: TRBV6-5
J gene: TRBJ2-7
D gene: .
CDR3 DNA: TGTGCCAGCAGTTACTCTCCAGTCCCCTACGAGCAGTACTTC
CDR3 protein: CASSYSPVPYEQYF

clone size: .
V gene: TRBV27
J gene: TRBJ1-5
D gene: .
CDR3 DNA: TGTGCCAGCAGTCTTCAGCCTTATAGCAATCAGCCCCAGCATTTT
CDR3 protein: CASSLQPYSNQPQHF

clone size: few
V gene: TRBV2
J gene: TRBJ1-5
D gene: TRBD1
CDR3 DNA: TGTGCCAGCAGTGATTTCGTCCCGGGACAGGGATCGAGCAATCAGCCCCAGCATTTT
CDR3 protein: CASSDFVPGQGSSNQPQHF

clone size: .
V gene: TRBV7-9
J gene: TRBJ1-2
D gene: .
CDR3 DNA: TGTGCCAGCAGACTTTCCCCGGACATCCGCACCTCCTATGGCTACACCTTC
CDR3 protein: CASRLSPDIRTSYGYTF

clone size: few
V gene: TRBV4-1
J gene: TRBJ1-4
D gene: .
CDR3 DNA: TGCGCCAGCAGCCAAGAGCCGTCCGGGATGGAACTGTTTTTT
CDR3 protein: CASSQEPSGMELFF

clone size: .
V gene: TRBV2
J gene: TRBJ1-1
D gene: TRBD1
CDR3 DNA: TGTGCCAGCAGTACAGGGGTAGGAGCTTTCTTT
CDR3 protein: CASSTGVGAFF

clone size: .
V gene: TRBV6-1
J gene: TRBJ2-1
D gene: TRBD2
CDR3 DNA: TGTGCCAGCAGTGAAGAGGCTAGCGGGGGGGATGAGCAGTTCTTC
CDR3 protein: CASSEEASGGDEQFF

clone size: few
V gene: TRBV5-1
J gene: TRBJ1-4
D gene: .
CDR3 DNA: TGCGCCAGCAGCTTGCGGGGTCCCACGGAAAAACTGTTTTTT
CDR3 protein: CASSLRGPTEKLFF

clone size: many
V gene: TRBV7-8
J gene: TRBJ2-3
D gene: TRBD1
CDR3 DNA: TGTGCCAGCCGACAGGGGGCGGGATCAGATACGCAGTATTTT
CDR3 protein: CASRQGAGSDTQYF

clone size: .
V gene: TRBV6-5
J gene: TRBJ2-1
D gene: .
CDR3 DNA: TGTGCCACCGCCCCAGGGTCGAATGAGCAGTTCTTC
CDR3 protein: CATAPGSNEQFF

clone size: many
V gene: TRBV7-6
J gene: TRBJ2-2
D gene: TRBD1
CDR3 DNA: TGTGCCAGCAGCTTAATTATCGTCGGACAGGGGGCGACCGGGGAGCTGTTTTTT
CDR3 protein: CASSLIIVGQGATGELFF

clone size: many
V gene: TRBV6-6
J gene: TRBJ2-2
D gene: .
CDR3 DNA: TGTGCCAGCAGTTATACAGCGAACACCGGGGAGCTGTTTTTT
CDR3 protein: CASSYTANTGELFF

clone size: .
V gene: TRBV10-3
J gene: TRBJ1-2
D gene: .
CDR3 DNA: TGTGCCATCAGTGAGCCCTACAGGAGATTCGACGCTAACTATGGCTACACCTTC
CDR3 protein: CAISEPYRRFDANYGYTF

clone size: few
V gene: TRBV5-4
J gene: TRBJ1-1
D gene: .
CDR3 DNA: TGTGCCAGCAGCCTCGTGGAGCGTGACACTGAAGCTTTCTTT
CDR3 protein: CASSLVERDTEAFF

clone size: .
V gene: TRBV7-8
J gene: TRBJ2-5
D gene: .
CDR3 DNA: TGTGCCAGCAGCTTAAGAGCGCGGGACACCAGACCTCAAGAGACCCAGTACTTC
CDR3 protein: CASSLRARDTRPQETQYF

clone size: .
V gene: TRBV5-4
J gene: TRBJ2-2
D gene: TRBD2
CDR3 DNA: TGTGCCAGCAGCTTGGGGAGCGGGATCACCGGGGAGCTGTTTTTT
CDR3 protein: CASSLGSGITGELFF

clone size: .
V gene: TRBV24-1
J gene: TRBJ1-2
D gene: .
CDR3 DNA: TGTGCCACCAGTGATCGTTTCACGGGCTATGGCTACACCTTC
CDR3 protein: CATSDRFTGYGYTF

clone size: .
V gene: TRBV7-9
J gene: TRBJ1-4
D gene: .
CDR3 DNA: TGTGCCAGCAGCCCCCCAAGGCCGGCAACTAGTGAAAAACTGTTTTTT
CDR3 protein: CASSPPRPATSEKLFF

clone size: .
V gene: TRBV27
J gene: TRBJ2-2
D gene: .
CDR3 DNA: TGTGCCAGCAGTTTCCAGAGTGGCGCCACCGGGGAGCTGTTTTTT
CDR3 protein: CASSFQSGATGELFF

clone size: .
V gene: TRBV4-1
J gene: TRBJ2-5
D gene: .
CDR3 DNA: TGCGCCAGCAGCCAACCTAGGGTCACTGCGAAAGAGACCCAGTACTTC
CDR3 protein: CASSQPRVTAKETQYF

clone size: few
V gene: TRBV7-6
J gene: TRBJ2-1
D gene: TRBD2
CDR3 DNA: TGTGCCAGCAGCTTAGTACGGGGGGAAGGCTACAATGAGCAGTTCTTC
CDR3 protein: CASSLVRGEGYNEQFF

clone size: .
V gene: TRBV7-3
J gene: TRBJ2-2
D gene: .
CDR3 DNA: TGTGCCAGCAGCTTATACAACACCGGGGAGCTGTTTTTT
CDR3 protein: CASSLYNTGELFF

clone size: .
V gene: TRBV7-9
J gene: TRBJ1-1
D gene: .
CDR3 DNA: TGTGCCAGCAGGCCCGCATTGAACACTGAAGCTTTCTTT
CDR3 protein: CASRPALNTEAFF

clone size: .
V gene: TRBV20-1
J gene: TRBJ1-6
D gene: .
CDR3 DNA: TGCAGTGCCTTGGACGGGGTGAGATCCTATAATTCACCCCTCCACTTT
CDR3 protein: CSALDGVRSYNSPLHF

clone size: .
V gene: TRBV6-2/TRBV6-3
J gene: TRBJ2-3
D gene: TRBD2
CDR3 DNA: TGTGCCAGCAGTTACTCCACTAGCGGGGGCACAGATACGCAGTATTTT
CDR3 protein: CASSYSTSGGTDTQYF

clone size: .
V gene: TRBV12-3/TRBV12-4
J gene: TRBJ1-4
D gene: .
CDR3 DNA: TGTGCCAGCAGTTTCAAGGGTGAAAAACTGTTTTTT
CDR3 protein: CASSFKGEKLFF

clone size: .
V gene: TRBV4-1
J gene: TRBJ2-1
D gene: TRBD2
CDR3 DNA: TGCGCCAGCAGCCAAGAAGCTAGCGGGGGGACCGGTTACAATGAGCAGTTCTTC
CDR3 protein: CASSQEASGGTGYNEQFF

clone size: .
V gene: TRBV27
J gene: TRBJ1-6
D gene: .
CDR3 DNA: TGTGCCAGCAGTGTCGGAACCTATAATTCACCCCTCCACTTT
CDR3 protein: CASSVGTYNSPLHF

clone size: few
V gene: TRBV11-1
J gene: TRBJ1-1
D gene: .
CDR3 DNA: TGTGCCAGCAGCTGGTGGGGGACTGAAGCTTTCTTT
CDR3 protein: CASSWWGTEAFF

clone size: .
V gene: TRBV12-5
J gene: TRBJ2-2
D gene: .
CDR3 DNA: TGTGCTAGTGAGGACGGCTACACCGGGGAGCTGTTTTTT
CDR3 protein: CASEDGYTGELFF

clone size: many
V gene: TRBV2
J gene: TRBJ1-4
D gene: .
CDR3 DNA: TGTGCCAGCAGTGAAGCGGTCCACTTATCTCCCGAAAAACTGTTTTTT
CDR3 protein: CASSEAVHLSPEKLFF

clone size: .
V gene: TRBV6-5
J gene: TRBJ1-5
D gene: .
CDR3 DNA: TGTGCCAGCAAAACGGGGAGGGGGATCAATCAGCCCCAGCATTTT
CDR3 protein: CASKTGRGINQPQHF

clone size: .
V gene: TRBV27
J gene: TRBJ2-6
D gene: TRBD1
CDR3 DNA: TGTGCCAGCAGTCCTCACCACAGGGGCCGCGTCTCTGGGGCCAACGTCCTGACTTTC
CDR3 protein: CASSPHHRGRVSGANVLTF

clone size: few
V gene: TRBV5-4
J gene: TRBJ2-1
D gene: .
CDR3 DNA: TGTGCCAGCAGCCCCGATTCTTTGAGCTCCTACAATGAGCAGTTCTTC
CDR3 protein: CASSPDSLSSYNEQFF

clone size: few
V gene: TRBV15
J gene: TRBJ2-5
D gene: TRBD2
CDR3 DNA: TGTGCCACCAGCAGAGTGGGAGCGGGGGGGCCTGTCGAGACCCAGTACTTC
CDR3 protein: CATSRVGAGGPVETQYF